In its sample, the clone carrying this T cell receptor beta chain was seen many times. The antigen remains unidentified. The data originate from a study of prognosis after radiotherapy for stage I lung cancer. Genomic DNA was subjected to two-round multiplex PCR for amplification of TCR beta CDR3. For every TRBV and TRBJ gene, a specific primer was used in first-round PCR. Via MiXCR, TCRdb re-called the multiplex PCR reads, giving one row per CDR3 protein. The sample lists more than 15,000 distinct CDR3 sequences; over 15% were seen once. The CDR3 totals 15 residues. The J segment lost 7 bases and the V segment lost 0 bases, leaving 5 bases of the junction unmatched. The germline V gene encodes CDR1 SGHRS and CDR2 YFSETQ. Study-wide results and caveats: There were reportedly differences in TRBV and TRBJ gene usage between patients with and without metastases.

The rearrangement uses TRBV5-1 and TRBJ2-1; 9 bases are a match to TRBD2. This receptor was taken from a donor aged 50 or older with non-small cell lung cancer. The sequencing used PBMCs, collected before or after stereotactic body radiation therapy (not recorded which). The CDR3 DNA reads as TGCGCCAGCAGCTTGGGCGGGGGGGCCTTGAATGAGCAGTTCTTC. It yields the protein CASSLGGGALNEQFF.